These 30 T cell receptor beta chains share one sample of origin, sequenced in a study of T cells in Graves' hyperthyroidism and ophthalmopathy. What was amplified from RNA transcripts were TCR beta CDR3 regions. HTBI primers were employed in a first-round RT-PCR of the TCR CDR3. TCRdb redid the calling of the multiplex PCR reads with MiXCR, one entry per CDR3 protein. The sample lists about 600,000 distinct CDR3 sequences, 13% to 15% occurring once. The specimen sequenced was blood. Every receptor here comes from a young woman with Graves' ophthalmopathy.

This clonotype was detected ten times or more. V and J are TRBV5-6 and TRBJ2-7; TRBD1 matches at 8 bases. V trimming: 5 bases; J trimming: 3 bases; junction bases outside the gene matches: 10. The CDR3 is 15 amino acids. The V gene's germline CDR1 is SGHDT and CDR2 YYEEEE. CDR3 sequence reads: CASRGDRSPNYEQYF. As DNA, the CDR3 is TGTGCCAGCAGGGGGGACAGGTCCCCGAACTACGAGCAGTACTTC.

This clonotype was seen a handful of times. V and J are TRBV10-3 and TRBJ2-2; 10 positions match TRBD2. CDR1 and CDR2 from the germline V gene are ENHRY and SYGVKD. V was clipped by 5 bases and J by 5 bases; unmatched bases: 5. CDR3 length: 15 residues. The CDR3 loop reads CAISPSGSGTGELFF. The DNA of the CDR3 is TGTGCCATCAGTCCTAGCGGGAGCGGGACCGGGGAGCTGTTTTTT.

Many counts were recorded for this clonotype. The rearrangement joins TRBV25-1 to TRBJ2-7; no clear D gene. There are 15 residues in the CDR3. The germline CDR1 and CDR2 sequences are MGHDK and SYGVNS. Trimming left V 2 bases short and J 7 bases short, with 18 bases between. The CDR3 spells CASSEGVGLVREQYF. The CDR3 bases are TGTGCCAGCAGTGAAGGCGTGGGCCTCGTGAGGGAGCAGTACTTC.

This clonotype has ten or more counts. The V call is TRBV2, the J call TRBJ2-1; 14 bases are a match to TRBD2. The CDR3 loop spans 13 amino acids. The germline gives CDR1 SNHLY, CDR2 FYNNEI. Trimming took 10 bases from V and 9 from J; bases not matched to a gene: 5. The CDR3: CAMGTSGGGEQFF. The CDR3 DNA sequence: TGTGCCATGGGGACTAGCGGGGGAGGTGAGCAGTTCTTC.

The chain recombines TRBV13 with TRBJ2-7, with D perhaps matching TRBD2 (5 bases). The germline V and J ends were trimmed by 4 bases and 1 base, with 23 bases remaining between them. Germline V gives CDR1 PRHDT, CDR2 FYEKMQ (reference sequence). The CDR3 extends over 18 amino acids. Here the CDR3 reads CASSSSPLVWRRSYEQYF. CDR3 sequence (DNA): TGTGCCAGCAGCTCTAGCCCCTTAGTGTGGCGCAGGTCCTACGAGCAGTACTTC. The full variable domain, with the rest looked up from reference TRBV13 and TRBJ2-7, is AAGVIQSPRHLIKEKRETATLKCYPIPRHDTVYWYQQGPGQDPQFLISFYEKMQSDKGSIPDRFSAQQFSDYHSELNMSSLELGDSALYFCASSSSPLVWRRSYEQYFGPGTRLTVT.

This clonotype was found a few times. This may come from a read error, since a much larger clone is one base off. The V call is TRBV6-5, the J call TRBJ2-1; D unclear. The CDR3 consists of 18 residues. Germline V gene sequence: CDR1 MNHEY, CDR2 SVGAGI. V lost 8 bases and J lost 0, with 23 bases in between. The CDR3 loop is CASGSPTVGGNSYNEQFF. The CDR3 nucleotides are TGTGCCAGCGGTTCCCCGACCGTGGGCGGTAACTCCTACAATGAGCAGTTCTTC.

V usage is TRBV6-1 and J usage is TRBJ1-5, with 7 bases identical to TRBD1. Germline CDR1 reads MNHNS; CDR2 reads SASEGT. The V gene end was trimmed by 6 bases and the J gene end by 0 bases; junction bases not matched to a gene: 17. The CDR3 has 19 residues. The CDR3 protein is CASRPPGQSPKYSNQPQHF. The CDR3, as DNA: TGTGCCAGCAGACCTCCGGGACAGTCCCCAAAATATAGCAATCAGCCCCAGCATTTT.

This clonotype was seen repeatedly, ten times or more. The chain employs TRBV28 and TRBJ2-3; D is perhaps TRBD2 (6 bases). Germline assignment: CDR1 MDHEN and CDR2 SYDVKM. Trimming cost V 5 bases and J 2 bases, with 14 bases left between them. This CDR3 contains 15 residues. This CDR3 reads CASSNPGLATDTQYF. CDR3 DNA: TGTGCCAGCAGTAATCCGGGACTTGCCACAGATACGCAGTATTTT.

This clonotype has ten or more counts. The V gene is TRBV12-3 or TRBV12-4, the J gene TRBJ1-1; 12 nucleotides agree with TRBD1. The V segment lost 7 bases and the J segment 1 base; nucleotides outside the gene matches: 10. CDR3 size: 17 residues. The CDR3 DNA sequence: TGTGCCAGCAACGAGGGACAGGGGGCGTCTCGGAACACTGAAGCTTTCTTT. This codes for CASNEGQGASRNTEAFF.

This clonotype was detected only a few times. The chain uses TRBV19 and TRBJ1-1, with TRBD1 identical over 7 bases. Germline-derived CDR1 and CDR2 are LNHDA and SQIVND (reference sequence). After removal of 10 bases from V and 1 base from J, the junction contained 9 bases not matched to a gene. The CDR3 sequence is 14 residues long. This chain's CDR3 is CATWKAGGNTEAFF. CDR3 nucleotide sequence: TGTGCCACCTGGAAGGCAGGGGGGAACACTGAAGCTTTCTTT.

The chain employs TRBV19 and TRBJ2-7, with 7 positions matching TRBD1. J was trimmed by 3 bases and V by 3 bases; bases with no gene match: 11. CDR1 and CDR2 (germline): LNHDA, SQIVND (reference sequence). The CDR3 covers 16 residues. The DNA of the CDR3 is TGTGCCAGTAGTATTTCGGCTGACAGGGCGATCTACGAGCAGTACTTC. It codes for CASSISADRAIYEQYF.

This clonotype was seen ten or more times. V is TRBV3-1 and J is TRBJ1-1; D unresolved. Germline values: CDR1 LGHDT, CDR2 YNNKEL (reference sequence). The V end lost 2 bases, the J end lost 1 base, and 11 bases lay between the germline ends. The CDR3 has 15 residues. CDR3 bases: TGTGCCAGCAGCCAACCCCGTGACGGGAACACTGAAGCTTTCTTT. Translation gives CASSQPRDGNTEAFF.

In its sample, this clonotype was seen many times. V is TRBV3-1 and J is TRBJ1-6, with 8 bases aligning to TRBD1. J lost 7 bases, V lost 4 bases, and 6 bases had no gene match. Germline V gene data show CDR1 as LGHDT and CDR2 as YNNKEL (reference sequence). The CDR3 totals 15 residues. This CDR3 is CASSPQGANNSPLHF. CDR3 sequence (DNA): TGTGCCAGCAGCCCCCAGGGGGCGAACAATTCACCCCTCCACTTT.

The chain is built from TRBV19 and TRBJ2-3, with D perhaps being TRBD1 or TRBD2 (6 bases each). The CDR3 totals 12 residues. CDR1 and CDR2 from the germline V gene are LNHDA and SQIVND (reference sequence). V was cut by 6 bases and J by 6 bases, with 10 bases left in between. CDR3 residues: CASRKGGDTQYF. The CDR3 bases are TGTGCCAGTAGGAAGGGGGGTGATACGCAGTATTTT.

This clonotype showed up many times. The genes are TRBV12-3 or TRBV12-4 and TRBJ1-2; D unresolved. The CDR3 loop spans 15 amino acids. Trimming stripped 4 bases from V and 0 bases from J, with 12 bases between. CDR3 amino acids: CASSSGLEANYGYTF. Written as DNA, the CDR3 is TGTGCCAGCAGTTCCGGACTGGAAGCTAACTATGGCTACACCTTC.

This clonotype was observed many times. V and J are TRBV12-3 or TRBV12-4 and TRBJ1-2; a possible D gene is TRBD1 (5 bases). The CDR3 totals 15 residues. V was shortened by 5 bases and J by 0 bases, with 13 bases between the two germline ends. CDR3 sequence: CASSPRQLANYGYTF. In nucleotides, the CDR3 is TGTGCCAGCAGTCCACGACAGTTAGCTAACTATGGCTACACCTTC.

This clonotype was picked up many times. The chain joins TRBV30 to TRBJ2-1; 8 positions agree with TRBD1. V was clipped by 2 bases and J by 5 bases; unmatched bases: 5. CDR3 length: 14 amino acids. The germline gives CDR1 GTSNPN, CDR2 SVGIG (reference sequence). Written as DNA, the CDR3 is TGTGCCTGGAGTTTAGGACAGGGAAACAATGAGCAGTTCTTC. Translated: CAWSLGQGNNEQFF.

In this sample, this clonotype turned up many times. The V and J genes are TRBV7-2 and TRBJ2-1, with D unclear. Between the trimmed V and J ends, which lost 5 bases and 0 bases, there was a span of 11 bases. The CDR3 totals 15 residues. CDR1 and CDR2 (germline): SGHTA, FQGNSA. The chain's CDR3 is CASSPSRSSYNEQFF. CDR3 in DNA: TGTGCCAGCAGCCCGAGCCGCAGCTCCTACAATGAGCAGTTCTTC.

This chain connects TRBV29-1 to TRBJ2-3, with D perhaps TRBD2 (5 bases). The CDR3 contains 14 residues. The germline V and J ends were trimmed by 4 bases and 0 bases, with 11 bases remaining between them. Looked up from germline, CDR1 is SQVTM and CDR2 is ANQGSEA. This chain's CDR3 is CSVGSGGSTDTQYF. The CDR3 coding sequence is TGCAGCGTTGGGAGCGGAGGAAGCACAGATACGCAGTATTTT.

V is TRBV27 and J is TRBJ2-7; 9 positions match TRBD1. The V segment lost 8 bases and the J segment 0 bases; nucleotides outside the gene matches: 8. CDR1 is MNHEY and CDR2 is SMNVEV in the germline V gene (reference sequence). This CDR3 has 15 residues. CDR3 amino acids: CASSPGQGTSYEQYF. DNA for the CDR3: TGTGCCAGCTCACCAGGACAGGGGACCTCCTACGAGCAGTACTTC.

This clonotype has a handful of counts. The rearrangement uses TRBV5-6 and TRBJ2-3, with D unclear. The CDR3 is 15 amino acids. Trimming took off 4 bases at V and 0 bases at J, with 12 bases between the two ends. Germline V CDR1 and CDR2: SGHDT, YYEEEE. CDR3 coding DNA: TGTGCCAGCAGCCCCACTTGGTCTAGCACAGATACGCAGTATTTT. Protein product: CASSPTWSSTDTQYF.

The table lists this clonotype with many counts. The chain couples TRBV20-1 to TRBJ2-7; D gene uncertain. Trimming took 0 bases from V and 6 from J, leaving 24 bases between them. The CDR3 sequence is 17 residues long. CDR1 DFQATT and CDR2 SNEGSKA come from the germline V gene (reference sequence). The chain's CDR3 is CSARDVRRAVTGFEQYF. The CDR3 DNA follows: TGCAGTGCTAGAGACGTCCGACGGGCCGTTACTGGGTTCGAGCAGTACTTC.

The table lists this clonotype with a few counts. The chain combines TRBV20-1 with TRBJ1-3; TRBD1 is a possible D gene (6 bases). The CDR3 length is 16 residues. Germline V lookup: CDR1 DFQATT, CDR2 SNEGSKA (reference sequence). CDR3 protein: CSAPEGGRSSGNTIYF. The CDR3, as DNA: TGCAGCGCTCCAGAGGGGGGACGGAGCTCTGGAAACACCATATATTTT.

At least ten counts were recorded for this clonotype. V gene TRBV30 combines with J gene TRBJ1-5; TRBD1 might be the D (6 bases). From germline, CDR1 is GTSNPN and CDR2 SVGIG (reference sequence). This CDR3 is built from 13 residues. V was cut by 5 bases and J by 6 bases, with 14 bases left in between. CDR3 amino acids: CAWGIQGSQPQHF. CDR3 nucleotide sequence: TGTGCCTGGGGGATACAGGGAAGTCAGCCCCAGCATTTT.

This clonotype has a count of ten or more. J is TRBJ2-7 and V is TRBV7-9; TRBD1 is a possible D gene (6 bases). V was cut by 0 bases and J by 3 bases, with 6 bases left in between. The CDR3 totals 13 residues. Germline CDR1 is SEHNR and CDR2 is FQNEAQ (reference sequence). CDR3 protein: CASSLAGHYEQYF. The CDR3 nucleotides read TGTGCCAGCAGCTTAGCGGGACACTACGAGCAGTACTTC.

This clonotype was observed many times. The rearrangement joins TRBV18 to TRBJ1-4, with D hard to call. Per germline, CDR1 KGHSH and CDR2 LQKENI. Trimming took off 2 bases at V and 10 bases at J, with 17 bases between the two ends. This CDR3 has 15 residues. The DNA for the CDR3 is TGTGCCAGCTCACCAGCAGACCCCACTCTGGGAAAACTGTTTTTT. It translates to CASSPADPTLGKLFF.

There are many counts of this clonotype. The rearrangement joins TRBV12-3 or TRBV12-4 to TRBJ2-2; 11 bases line up with TRBD1. V trimming: 2 bases; J trimming: 5 bases; junction bases outside the gene matches: 4. There are 16 residues in the CDR3. CDR3 DNA: TGTGCCAGCAGTTTACGGGACAGGGGGTTTACCGGGGAGCTGTTTTTT. It specifies CASSLRDRGFTGELFF.

This clonotype was seen many times. V gene TRBV3-1 combines with J gene TRBJ2-7; D might be TRBD1 (5 bases). This CDR3 has 13 amino acids. In germline, CDR1 is LGHDT, CDR2 YNNKEL (reference sequence). V lost 3 bases and J lost 1, with 7 bases in between. CDR3 amino acids: CASSHAGSYEQYF. For the CDR3, the DNA is TGTGCCAGCAGCCACGCAGGGTCCTACGAGCAGTACTTC.

At least ten counts were recorded for this clonotype. The genes are TRBV2 and TRBJ2-1; 11 bases are shared with TRBD2. Germline V lookup: CDR1 SNHLY, CDR2 FYNNEI. This CDR3 has 14 residues. The V gene end was trimmed by 7 bases and the J gene end by 3 bases; junction bases not matched to a gene: 2. In DNA form, the CDR3 reads TGTGCCAGCATCCTAGCGGGAGGCTACAATGAGCAGTTCTTC. Translating gives CASILAGGYNEQFF.

This clonotype was observed a handful of times. The V and J genes are TRBV27 and TRBJ1-6; 8 nucleotides match TRBD1. V lost 7 bases, J lost 3 bases, and 5 bases stayed unmatched. The CDR3 extends over 15 amino acids. Germline assignment: CDR1 MNHEY and CDR2 SMNVEV (reference sequence). The CDR3 DNA reads as TGTGCCAGCACATCCGGGACAGGCTATAATTCACCCCTCCACTTT. This translates into CASTSGTGYNSPLHF.